Below, 15 T cell receptor beta chains from the same sample are listed, as sequenced in a study of CD8+CD57+ T cells in acquired aplastic anemia. In patients chosen for sequencing, flow cytometry had shown CD8+CD57+ cell expansion. The template for TCR beta VDJ and CDR3 sequence profiling was genomic DNA. One entry per CDR3 protein, called by TCRdb with MiXCR from the reads. The sample yields 95,000 to 150,000 distinct CDR3 sequences, less than 50% seen once. Sequencing was carried out using sorted CD4+, CD8+, or CD8+CD57+ T cells (not recorded which) from PBMCs. The receptors stem from a human donor with aplastic anemia.

This clonotype was counted ten times or more. The J gene is TRBJ1-6, the V gene TRBV12-3 or TRBV12-4; D perhaps matches TRBD1 (6 bases). The CDR3 is 17 residues long. Trimming shortened V by 4 bases and J by 7 bases, and 20 bases separated the two germline ends. The CDR3: CASSSGRGGLSNSPLHF. CDR3 nucleotides: TGTGCCAGCAGTTCTGGACGGGGGGGGCTTAGCAATTCACCCCTCCACTTT.

This clonotype was recorded at least ten times. The chain employs TRBV15 and TRBJ1-4; 8 nucleotides match TRBD1. The CDR3 is made up of 15 amino acids. Looked up from germline, CDR1 is LNHNV and CDR2 is YYDKDF (reference sequence). After removal of 5 bases from V and 7 bases from J, the junction contained 9 bases not matched to a gene. For the CDR3, the DNA is TGTGCCACCAGCTCGCGAACAGGGGGAGGTGAAAAACTGTTTTTT. It codes for CATSSRTGGGEKLFF.

The chain links TRBV25-1 to TRBJ1-4; D remains ambiguous. Germline V gene lookup returns CDR1 MGHDK and CDR2 SYGVNS. Trimming stripped 6 bases from V and 4 bases from J, with 18 bases between. The CDR3 spans 16 residues. The CDR3 protein is CASSSPESRINEKLFF. DNA for the CDR3: TGTGCCAGCAGCTCCCCCGAATCTCGGATTAATGAAAAACTGTTTTTT.

This clonotype showed up many times. This rearrangement joins TRBV7-9 to TRBJ2-5, with 7 bases that match TRBD1. Per germline, CDR1 SEHNR and CDR2 FQNEAQ (reference sequence). J was trimmed by 5 bases and V by 7 bases; bases with no gene match: 10. This CDR3 is built from 14 residues. The CDR3 spells CASTAQTGLETQYF. The CDR3 nucleotides read TGTGCCAGCACCGCACAGACAGGGTTGGAGACCCAGTACTTC.

This clonotype was seen many times. This sequence joins TRBV6-1 and TRBJ2-5; no firm D call. Between the trimmed V and J ends, which lost 7 bases and 4 bases, there was a span of 16 bases. The CDR3 extends over 14 amino acids. Germline assignment: CDR1 MNHNS and CDR2 SASEGT. CDR3 residues: CASIPPGSVETQYF. CDR3 coding DNA: TGTGCCAGCATCCCCCCCGGGTCTGTAGAGACCCAGTACTTC.

This clonotype was recorded many times. CDR3 in amino acids: CATSDPAKSGNTIYF. The CDR3 nucleotides are TGTGCCACCAGTGACCCTGCAAAGTCTGGAAACACCATATATTTT. The chain carries TRBV24-1 and TRBJ1-3; D remains ambiguous. This CDR3 region has 15 residues. V gave up 4 bases and J gave up 1 base, with 10 bases separating them. Germline lookup yields CDR1 KGHDR and CDR2 SFDVKD.

This rearrangement joins TRBV20-1 to TRBJ1-1; TRBD1 matches 8 bases. The CDR3 consists of 16 residues. The V gene's germline CDR1 is DFQATT and CDR2 SNEGSKA (reference sequence). V was pared by 1 base and J by 2 bases, with 9 bases of the junction left unmatched. The CDR3 DNA reads TGCAGTGCTAGAGCGGCACCAGACAGGGGAAACACTGAAGCTTTCTTT. Translating gives CSARAAPDRGNTEAFF.

The chain links TRBV25-1 to TRBJ1-1; 7 bases fit TRBD1. The germline CDR1 and CDR2 sequences are MGHDK and SYGVNS. V was clipped by 4 bases and J by 1 base; unmatched bases: 3. The CDR3 has 14 amino acids. CDR3 nucleotides: TGTGCCAGCAGTGCCGGGACAGAGAACACTGAAGCTTTCTTT. As protein: CASSAGTENTEAFF.

The chain's CDR3 is CSAPRLANYNEQFF. CDR3 nucleotides: TGCAGTGCGCCCCGACTAGCGAACTACAATGAGCAGTTCTTC. The chain is built from TRBV20-1 and TRBJ2-1; 8 bases match TRBD2. Germline V lookup: CDR1 DFQATT, CDR2 SNEGSKA (reference sequence). This CDR3 has 14 amino acids. The ends lost 6 bases at V and 3 bases at J; junction bases unmatched: 7.

The chain links TRBV15 to TRBJ2-3, with 11 bases aligning to TRBD1. The germline gives CDR1 LNHNV, CDR2 YYDKDF (reference sequence). The CDR3 sequence is 16 residues long. V lost 3 bases to trimming and J lost 4 bases; unmatched junction nucleotides: 6. The CDR3 reads CATSSLGTGGADTQYF. The CDR3 region has the DNA TGTGCCACCAGCAGCTTAGGGACAGGGGGGGCAGATACGCAGTATTTT.

V and J are TRBV25-1 and TRBJ1-2; 10 positions agree with TRBD1. Germline lookup yields CDR1 MGHDK and CDR2 SYGVNS. Trimming at V came to 4 bases and at J to 5 bases, leaving 4 bases not matched to a gene. This CDR3 has 14 amino acids. The CDR3 bases are TGTGCCAGCAGTGCGGGACAGGGGTTATATGGCTACACCTTC. Its protein product is CASSAGQGLYGYTF.

This sequence joins TRBV6-5 and TRBJ1-6, with D maybe TRBD1 (5 bases). Germline CDR1 reads MNHEY; CDR2 reads SVGAGI. The ends were cut back, 4 bases at V and 7 bases at J, with 17 bases in the middle. The CDR3 has 16 amino acids. The DNA of the CDR3 is TGTGCCAGCAGTTTATCGGCAGGGAGGGCGAATTCACCCCTCCACTTT. Encoded protein: CASSLSAGRANSPLHF.

The chain couples TRBV15 to TRBJ1-5; D gene unclear. CDR1 is LNHNV and CDR2 is YYDKDF in the germline V gene (reference sequence). V was pared by 3 bases and J by 4 bases, with 10 bases between. This CDR3 contains 14 residues. Here the CDR3 reads CATSSEGRNQPQHF. CDR3 in DNA: TGTGCCACCAGCAGTGAAGGGAGGAATCAGCCCCAGCATTTT.

The table lists this clonotype with many counts. This chain joins TRBV5-1 and TRBJ1-1; D is unresolved. The germline V and J ends were trimmed by 2 bases and 6 bases, with 14 bases remaining between them. The CDR3 runs 14 residues. Germline-derived CDR1 and CDR2 are SGHRS and YFSETQ. DNA for the CDR3: TGCGCCAGCAGCTTCGGGCCGACTGCGGCTGAAGCTTTCTTT. Translation: CASSFGPTAAEAFF.

The sample holds many counts of this clonotype. V gene TRBV6-4 combines with J gene TRBJ1-5; a possible D gene is TRBD1 (6 bases). Germline CDR1 reads MRHNA; CDR2 reads SNTAGT. This CDR3 has 11 residues. Deletions cut 9 bases from V and 7 bases from J, with 10 bases between. CDR3 nucleotides: TGTGCCAGTACAGGGAGGCAGCCCCAGCATTTT. This sequence encodes CASTGRQPQHF.